This is a list of T cell receptor beta chains from one sample in a study of OX40 agonist ivuxolimab in advanced cancers. Sequencing used immunoSEQ multiplex PCR; TCRdb keeps in-frame clones, though not all of them. The sample carries 70,000 to 85,000 clones, about nine tenths recorded once. The starting material was CD4+ or CD8+ T cells sorted from blood, obtained in a trial of the OX40 agonist ivuxolimab. The source of these receptors is an adult with an advanced solid tumor such as melanoma, head and neck, liver or kidney cancer. The CDR3 runs from the conserved cysteine through the conserved F or W. Fields, in order: V gene, D gene, CDR3 length, CDR3 protein. A D gene is named only where the DNA matches it firmly.

TRBV19 - 14 CASSIGGGGQPQHF
TRBV18 - 15 CASSPPDRRGDEQYF
TRBV11-2 - 16 CASSPRQGRGSYEQYF
TRBV19 - 17 CASSDPQGSGVKNIQYF
TRBV5-1 TRBD1 15 CASSSYPDRQETQYF
TRBV7-9 - 14 CASSLKTIATEAFF
TRBV9 TRBD1 15 CASSVAVGTGYGYTF
TRBV6-5 - 12 CASSTTAYGYTF
TRBV9 - 14 CASSGGTYTGELFF
TRBV9 - 16 CASSVDTLGVYNEQFF
TRBV7-3 - 14 CASRSGGAADTQYF
TRBV4-1 - 15 CASSQEEGTYYEQYF
TRBV7-2 - 15 CASSLLSGLEAEAFF
TRBV5-6 TRBD2 17 CASSSGLAGGPGETQYF
TRBV27 TRBD2 18 CASSLTGTSGRAYNEQFF
TRBV7-8 - 18 CASSLARRGLSNTGELFF
TRBV5-4 TRBD1 14 CASSPGTGVYGYTF
TRBV7-3 - 14 CASSFTPYTDTQYF
TRBV7-9 - 13 CASSFAGARGYTF
TRBV6-1 - 13 CASSEEVRRGYTF
TRBV23-1 - 18 CASSQSNGSGGASHEQFF
TRBV19 - 15 CASSPSDRNWQPQHF
TRBV6-1 - 11 CASSEQADLFF
TRBV19 - 13 CAGGGNSNQPQHF
TRBV19 - 14 CASSIGMGDEKLFF
TRBV5-1 - 15 CASSLEGTGANVLTF
TRBV27 - 16 CASSSFQQGTYNEQFF
TRBV19 - 13 CATRPREITEAFF
TRBV11-2 - 16 CASSLGVIGAVGTIYF
TRBV27 - 13 CASRPRVVNEQYF
TRBV2 TRBD2 13 CASGLDPPNEQFF
TRBV7-2 - 12 CASSLLGYEQYF
TRBV19 - 15 CASKPTGTLSTEAFF
TRBV11-3 - 16 CASSLGGGSSTDTQYF
TRBV5-8 - 13 CASSPTYNYGYTF
TRBV11-1 - 15 CASSPWQGREETQYF
TRBV12-1 - 12 CASSFESREQYF
TRBV4-1 - 15 CASSQAAGPENEQFF
TRBV5-1 TRBD1 15 CASSLGETGGQPQHF
TRBV30 - 13 CAWSSSWGHGYTF
TRBV10-1 TRBD2 16 CASSGAGGPRTGELFF
TRBV11-1 - 12 CASSLNSKFAFF
TRBV6-5 TRBD1 15 CASRRGQGLNYGYTF
TRBV18 - 13 CASSPQGLNEQYF
TRBV28 TRBD1 16 CASRTSGTGHTDTQYF
TRBV7-2 - 17 CASSYSPVGGAGETQYF
TRBV11-1 - 17 CASSNRGEGGRSYEQYF
TRBV5-1 - 14 CASSSTLAGNEQYF
TRBV15 - 16 CATSRRYRAGADTQYF
TRBV5-1 TRBD1 15 CASSTGDRGLGGYTF
TRBV5-1 - 14 CASSLEGRSYEQYF
TRBV23-1 - 15 CASSQSEGTTYEQYF